This T cell receptor (beta chain) derives from a study of control samples from healthy donors and cancer patients. The length of the CDR3 is 14 residues. Germline values: CDR1 SGDLS, CDR2 YYNGEE. Between the trimmed V and J ends, which lost 4 bases and 4 bases, there was a span of 15 bases. The assay was immunoSEQ multiplex PCR, and TCRdb's table has in-frame clones only and misses some. This sample yields some 410,000 clones, of which around 90% are seen a single time; 5% to 7% belongs to the top ten. The specimen sequenced was PBMCs. The chain links TRBV9 to TRBJ2-7; D is uncertain. The sequence derives from a man aged 40-50 years with head and neck cancer. The CDR3 sequence: CASSPGDRPYEQYF. DNA for the CDR3: TGTGCCAGCAGCCCCGGAGACCGACCTTACGAGCAGTACTTC.